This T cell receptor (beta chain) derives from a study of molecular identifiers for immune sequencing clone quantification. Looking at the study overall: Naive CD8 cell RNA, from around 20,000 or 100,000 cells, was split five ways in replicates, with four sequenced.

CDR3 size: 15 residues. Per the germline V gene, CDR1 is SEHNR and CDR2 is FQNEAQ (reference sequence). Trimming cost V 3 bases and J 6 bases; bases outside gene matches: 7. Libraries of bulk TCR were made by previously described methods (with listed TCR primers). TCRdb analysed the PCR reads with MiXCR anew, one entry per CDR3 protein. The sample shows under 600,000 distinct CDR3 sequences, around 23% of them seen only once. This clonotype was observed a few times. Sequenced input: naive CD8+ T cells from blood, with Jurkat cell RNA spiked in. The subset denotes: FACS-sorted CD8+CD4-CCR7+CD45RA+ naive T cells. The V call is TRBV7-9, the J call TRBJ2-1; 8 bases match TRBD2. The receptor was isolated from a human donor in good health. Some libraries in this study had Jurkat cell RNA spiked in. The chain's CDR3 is CASSLSAGVINEQFF. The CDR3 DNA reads TGTGCCAGCAGCTTGTCAGCGGGAGTTATCAATGAGCAGTTCTTC.